The 27 T cell receptor beta chains below were found in one sample sequenced in a study of cytomegalovirus exposure and HLA in healthy donors (dated by TCRdb to about 2017). Receptor libraries were prepared by the immunoSEQ multiplex PCR assay. As stored in TCRdb, this immuneACCESS dataset retains in-frame rearrangements with V and J assigned. A fraction of the clones does not appear; measured against another copy, unresolved V genes explain less than half of the discrepancy, and the remainder lacks a known reason. The sample includes 100,000 to 150,000 clones, with about nine tenths observed a single time. 1.5% to 2.5% of the sample is held by the ten biggest clonotypes. Sequences were obtained from PBMCs. The receptors shown here come from a woman under 30 in good health and CMV-seronegative.

J is TRBJ2-1 and V is TRBV11-2; 9 bases are a match to TRBD2. The CDR3 has 18 amino acids. The junction had 8 bases not matched to a gene; V was cut back by 0 bases and J by 2 bases. Germline lookup yields CDR1 SGHAT and CDR2 FQNNGV. Written as DNA, the CDR3 is TGTGCCAGCAGCTTAGATTGGGGCGGGAGGGCCCCCTACAATGAGCAGTTCTTC. Its translation is CASSLDWGGRAPYNEQFF.

The gene calls are TRBV19 and TRBJ2-7; 7 bases map to TRBD2. Trimming cost V 4 bases and J 2 bases; bases outside gene matches: 5. The length of the CDR3 is 14 residues. CDR1 and CDR2 from the germline V gene are LNHDA and SQIVND (reference sequence). The CDR3 protein is CASSTGGLTYEQYF. In DNA, the CDR3 is TGTGCCAGTAGTACCGGGGGGTTAACCTACGAGCAGTACTTC.

V gene TRBV5-1 combines with J gene TRBJ2-1; no firm D call. The CDR3 consists of 15 residues. Trimming shortened V by 5 bases and J by 2 bases, and 14 bases separated the two germline ends. CDR1 SGHRS and CDR2 YFSETQ come from the germline V gene. The CDR3 spells CASSLMVDTYNEQFF. The CDR3 nucleotides are TGCGCCAGCAGTCTGATGGTAGACACCTACAATGAGCAGTTCTTC.

This rearrangement joins TRBV28 to TRBJ2-2; D is undetermined. The CDR3 sequence is 13 residues long. Germline lookup yields CDR1 MDHEN and CDR2 SYDVKM. V lost 6 bases to trimming and J lost 6 bases, with 11 bases between them. CDR3 nucleotides: TGTGCCAGCAGGAGGCCCGGAGCCGGGGAGCTGTTTTTT. Its protein product is CASRRPGAGELFF.

The chain employs TRBV19 and TRBJ2-3, with 16 bases lining up with TRBD2. Losses at the gene ends were 5 bases for V and 4 bases for J; bases not matched to a gene: 3. The CDR3 loop spans 16 amino acids. Looked up from germline, CDR1 is LNHDA and CDR2 is SQIVND (reference sequence). CDR3 residues: CASSGGLAGGADTQYF. For the CDR3, the DNA is TGTGCCAGTAGTGGGGGACTAGCGGGAGGGGCAGATACGCAGTATTTT.

This rearrangement joins TRBV5-6 to TRBJ2-7; TRBD2 matches at 8 bases. The J segment lost 6 bases and the V segment lost 5 bases, leaving 4 bases of the junction unmatched. The germline gives CDR1 SGHDT, CDR2 YYEEEE. The CDR3 has 12 amino acids. The CDR3 protein is CASSPAGGEQYF. For the CDR3, the DNA is TGTGCCAGCAGTCCCGCGGGGGGCGAGCAGTACTTC.

This chain connects TRBV18 to TRBJ2-7; 8 bases align to TRBD2. J lost 0 bases, V lost 6 bases, and 7 bases had no gene match. From germline, CDR1 is KGHSH and CDR2 LQKENI. The CDR3 runs to 15 residues. CDR3 region: CASSANSGASYEQYF. CDR3 in DNA: TGTGCCAGCTCCGCGAATAGCGGGGCCTCCTACGAGCAGTACTTC.

V gene TRBV2 combines with J gene TRBJ2-7; TRBD2 is a possible D gene (5 bases). This CDR3 spans 11 amino acids. Germline assignment: CDR1 SNHLY and CDR2 FYNNEI. V lost 7 bases to trimming and J lost 7 bases, with 11 bases between them. The CDR3 DNA is TGTGCCAGCACCCTAGGAGGTGAGCAGTACTTC. Translating it yields CASTLGGEQYF.

The chain recombines TRBV18 with TRBJ2-1, with 13 bases aligning to TRBD2. This CDR3 region has 16 residues. V lost 4 bases, J lost 6 bases, and 6 bases stayed unmatched. Germline V gene sequence: CDR1 KGHSH, CDR2 LQKENI. CDR3 amino acids: CASSLRRLAGGNEQFF. As DNA, the CDR3 is TGTGCCAGCTCACTGCGGCGACTAGCGGGGGGCAATGAGCAGTTCTTC.

V is TRBV28 and J is TRBJ2-5; TRBD2 matches 7 bases. Germline V CDR1 and CDR2: MDHEN, SYDVKM. V shed 5 bases and J 1 base; nucleotides not matched to a gene: 10. The CDR3 consists of 16 residues. CDR3 nucleotide sequence: TGTGCCAGCAGTCTACGGACTAGAAATCTCCAAGAGACCCAGTACTTC. Translated, it gives CASSLRTRNLQETQYF.

V is TRBV6-6 and J is TRBJ2-1, with 10 nucleotides matching TRBD1. Germline CDR1 MNHNY, CDR2 SVGAGI (reference sequence). There are 16 residues in the CDR3. With 5 bases clipped from V and 4 bases from J, the junction kept 8 bases outside the gene matches. CDR3 bases: TGTGCCAGCAGTGCGACAGGGGGCCTATGGTACAATGAGCAGTTCTTC. This codes for CASSATGGLWYNEQFF.

As DNA, the CDR3 is TGTGCCAGCGAAGACAGGGGAAGCAATCAGCCCCAGCATTTT. As protein: CASEDRGSNQPQHF. The rearrangement joins TRBV6-1 to TRBJ1-5, with TRBD1 matching 8 bases. V trimming: 8 bases; J trimming: 1 base; junction bases outside the gene matches: 4. Looked up from germline, CDR1 is MNHNS and CDR2 is SASEGT. The CDR3 runs to 14 residues.

V and J are TRBV12-5 and TRBJ2-3; 8 bases are a match to TRBD2. This CDR3 has 16 residues. Trimming at V came to 0 bases and at J to 2 bases, leaving 4 bases not matched to a gene. From germline, CDR1 is LGHNT and CDR2 FRNRAP. CDR3: CASGLVPAGATDTQYF. The CDR3 DNA follows: TGTGCTAGTGGTTTGGTTCCAGCGGGGGCCACAGATACGCAGTATTTT.

V gene TRBV9 combines with J gene TRBJ2-3, with D tentatively TRBD2 (6 bases). Germline V gives CDR1 SGDLS, CDR2 YYNGEE. Trimming took 0 bases from V and 3 from J, leaving 11 bases between them. The length of the CDR3 is 15 residues. In DNA form, the CDR3 reads TGTGCCAGCAGCGTAGAGGGCGGGAATACAGATACGCAGTATTTT. It is translated as CASSVEGGNTDTQYF.

J is TRBJ1-1 and V is TRBV29-1; 9 bases match TRBD1. The germline CDR1 and CDR2 sequences are SQVTM and ANQGSEA. V lost 7 bases and J lost 0; bases outside the gene matches: 6. The CDR3 covers 14 residues. CDR3 protein: CSATGQGLNTEAFF. CDR3 DNA: TGCAGCGCTACGGGACAGGGATTGAACACTGAAGCTTTCTTT.

The chain combines TRBV28 with TRBJ2-7, with 7 nucleotides matching TRBD1. The CDR3 spans 12 residues. Germline assignment: CDR1 MDHEN and CDR2 SYDVKM. With 6 bases clipped from V and 6 bases from J, the junction kept 5 bases outside the gene matches. The CDR3, as DNA: TGTGCCAGCAGCTTGACAGGGTTCGAGCAGTACTTC. Amino acid sequence: CASSLTGFEQYF.

This clone was picked up a small number of times. The V and J genes are TRBV28 and TRBJ2-3; unclear D gene. The germline V and J ends were trimmed by 8 bases and 7 bases, with 13 bases remaining between them. The CDR3 has 12 residues. Germline V gene data show CDR1 as MDHEN and CDR2 as SYDVKM. This chain's CDR3 is CASAWSRNTQYF. The CDR3 nucleotides are TGTGCCAGCGCCTGGAGCCGGAATACGCAGTATTTT. The full variable domain, rest sourced from reference TRBV28 and TRBJ2-3, is DVKVTQSSRYLVKRTGEKVFLECVQDMDHENMFWYRQDPGLGLRLIYFSYDVKMKEKGDIPEGYSVSREKKERFSLILESASTNQTSMYLCASAWSRNTQYFGPGTRLTVL.

The rearrangement uses TRBV19 and TRBJ1-2, with D possibly matching TRBD1 (5 bases). From germline, CDR1 is LNHDA and CDR2 SQIVND (reference sequence). The CDR3 loop spans 14 amino acids. V was trimmed by 3 bases and J by 0 bases, leaving 8 bases between them. The CDR3: CASSIQGSNYGYTF. DNA of the CDR3: TGTGCCAGTAGTATCCAGGGCTCTAACTATGGCTACACCTTC.

In the case of this clone: Since the CDR3 does not end with the conserved phenylalanine or tryptophan, this likely comes from a read error. The limits of the CDR3 on the DNA are not certain, so only TCRdb's listed CDR3 is given. The chain links TRBV28 to TRBJ1-5. Germline CDR1 MDHEN, CDR2 SYDVKM. A total of 10 residues make up the CDR3, ends included. This CDR3 is CASSLLEVWV.

The gene calls are TRBV4-2 and TRBJ2-7, with 9 bases identical to TRBD2. The CDR3 covers 17 residues. V lost 1 base, J lost 0 bases, and 7 bases stayed unmatched. Germline loops: CDR1 LGHNA, CDR2 YNFKEQ. CDR3 sequence reads: CASSQGTSAKPSYEQYF. CDR3 nucleotides: TGTGCCAGCAGCCAAGGGACTAGCGCTAAGCCCTCCTACGAGCAGTACTTC.

The V call is TRBV11-1, the J call TRBJ2-1; D might be TRBD2 (5 bases). The V and J ends lost 4 bases and 13 bases respectively, with 26 bases between them. The length of the CDR3 is 16 residues. Germline loops: CDR1 SGHAT, CDR2 FQDESV (reference sequence). For the CDR3, the DNA is TGTGCCAGCAGCTCTGGGGTAGCGTCGAGTTGGTTGTTTCAGTTCTTC. It yields the protein CASSSGVASSWLFQFF.

The rearrangement joins TRBV11-3 to TRBJ1-3; D is ambiguous. V lost 1 base to trimming and J lost 0 bases, with 7 bases between them. The CDR3 runs to 15 residues. Germline loops: CDR1 SGHNT, CDR2 YENEEA. CDR3 protein: CASSLGTDSGNTIYF. DNA for the CDR3: TGTGCCAGCAGCTTAGGAACAGACTCTGGAAACACCATATATTTT.

The J gene is TRBJ2-2, the V gene TRBV11-3, with D perhaps TRBD2 (5 bases). Trimming pared 1 base from V and 5 bases from J, leaving 14 bases between. CDR3 length: 16 amino acids. CDR1 is SGHNT and CDR2 is YENEEA in the germline V gene. CDR3 residues: CASSLVSGLGTGELFF. The DNA of the CDR3 is TGTGCCAGCAGCTTAGTATCGGGATTAGGAACCGGGGAGCTGTTTTTT.

This sequence joins TRBV28 and TRBJ1-1; D is possibly TRBD1 (5 bases). CDR1 is MDHEN, CDR2 SYDVKM, per germline. The CDR3 is made up of 13 amino acids. The V end was cut by 2 bases, the J end by 6 bases, with 10 bases between. Here the CDR3 DNA reads TGTGCCAGCAGTTTAGGCAGGGATGCTGAAGCTTTCTTT. Its translation: CASSLGRDAEAFF.

The chain is built from TRBV10-3 and TRBJ2-2, with 9 bases identical to TRBD2. Germline V lookup: CDR1 ENHRY, CDR2 SYGVKD. This CDR3 has 17 amino acids. Germline trimming cut 6 bases from V and 7 bases from J; bases unmatched to any gene: 15. In DNA form, the CDR3 reads TGTGCCATCAGCCTGGACGGCGGGAGGGCCTTAAGCGGGGAGCTGTTTTTT. It specifies CAISLDGGRALSGELFF.

V and J are TRBV7-3 and TRBJ2-1; TRBD1 might be the D (5 bases). This CDR3 is 13 amino acids long. V was trimmed by 5 bases and J by 8 bases, leaving 13 bases between them. Germline V gene lookup returns CDR1 SGHTA and CDR2 FQGTGA. The CDR3 sequence: CASSTQGADEQFF. The CDR3, as DNA: TGTGCCAGCAGCACTCAGGGTGCCGATGAGCAGTTCTTC.

The chain carries TRBV6-1 and TRBJ2-1; no clear D. V shed 2 bases and J shed 8 bases, with 19 bases lying between them. This CDR3 contains 16 residues. Germline loops: CDR1 MNHNS, CDR2 SASEGT. This CDR3 reads CASSELVLTSVDEQFF. The CDR3 bases are TGTGCCAGCAGTGAATTGGTACTAACTTCCGTCGATGAGCAGTTCTTC.